This TCR beta chain emerged from a study of T cell repertoires in ileal Crohn's disease. This table comes from immunoSEQ multiplex PCR, and its TCRdb copy is limited to in-frame clones, with some not included. Altogether fewer than 8,000 clones are present, 55% to 75% being singletons, with the ten largest covering more than 9.5%. Remarks on this clone: Its antigen is unknown.

Overall study findings and caveats: High-frequency clones were more common in sorted CD8 than CD4 cells.

This TCR was sampled from an adult with Crohn's disease. The specimen sequenced was ileal tissue.

The CDR3 DNA reads as TGTGCCAGCAGCGCAGGGATGAACAATGAGCAGTTCTTC. It is translated as CASSAGMNNEQFF. This chain connects TRBV9 to TRBJ2-1; a weak D match, TRBD1 (5 bases). Trimming stripped 3 bases from V and 5 bases from J, with 9 bases between. CDR3 size: 13 residues. The germline CDR1 and CDR2 sequences are SGDLS and YYNGEE.